This record looks at one TCR beta chain sequence and its context. The table came from immunoSEQ multiplex PCR; TCRdb's copy has only in-frame clones and leaves some out. The repertoire holds under 600,000 clones, with approximately 97% as singletons. These data belong to a study of shared clonotypes between healthy human individuals. Unmatched junction bases numbered 6, after V lost 6 bases and J lost 9 bases. The V gene's germline CDR1 is MNHEY and CDR2 SMNVEV (reference sequence). CDR3 length equals 13 residues. This clonotype was obtained from a woman aged 25 to 39 in good health. The chain combines TRBV27 with TRBJ2-1; 9 positions match TRBD2. Source material: naive CD4+ T cells sorted from blood. Stated subset: CD45RA+ positively selected. The CDR3 DNA reads TGTGCCAGCAGCCTTAGCGGGAGCGGTGAGCAGTTCTTC. This codes for CASSLSGSGEQFF.